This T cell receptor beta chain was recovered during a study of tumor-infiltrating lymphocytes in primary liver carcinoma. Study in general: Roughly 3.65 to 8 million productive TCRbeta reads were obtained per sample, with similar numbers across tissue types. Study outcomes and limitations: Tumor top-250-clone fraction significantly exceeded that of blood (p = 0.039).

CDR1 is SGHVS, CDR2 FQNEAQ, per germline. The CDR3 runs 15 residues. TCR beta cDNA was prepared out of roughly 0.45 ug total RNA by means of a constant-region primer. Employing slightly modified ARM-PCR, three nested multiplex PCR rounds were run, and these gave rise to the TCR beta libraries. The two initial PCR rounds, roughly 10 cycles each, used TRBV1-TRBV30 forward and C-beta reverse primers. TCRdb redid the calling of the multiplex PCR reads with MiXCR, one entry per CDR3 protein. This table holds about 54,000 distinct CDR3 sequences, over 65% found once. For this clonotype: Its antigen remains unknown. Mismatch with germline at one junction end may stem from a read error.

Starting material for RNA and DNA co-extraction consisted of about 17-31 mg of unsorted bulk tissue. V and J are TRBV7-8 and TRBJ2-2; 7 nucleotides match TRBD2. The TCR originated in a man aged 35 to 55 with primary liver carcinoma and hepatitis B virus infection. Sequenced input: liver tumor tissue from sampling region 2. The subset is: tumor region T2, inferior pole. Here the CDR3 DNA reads TGTGCCAGCAGCGACGGAGTAGCGGGTACCGGGGTGCTGTTTTTT. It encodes CASSDGVAGTGVLFF.